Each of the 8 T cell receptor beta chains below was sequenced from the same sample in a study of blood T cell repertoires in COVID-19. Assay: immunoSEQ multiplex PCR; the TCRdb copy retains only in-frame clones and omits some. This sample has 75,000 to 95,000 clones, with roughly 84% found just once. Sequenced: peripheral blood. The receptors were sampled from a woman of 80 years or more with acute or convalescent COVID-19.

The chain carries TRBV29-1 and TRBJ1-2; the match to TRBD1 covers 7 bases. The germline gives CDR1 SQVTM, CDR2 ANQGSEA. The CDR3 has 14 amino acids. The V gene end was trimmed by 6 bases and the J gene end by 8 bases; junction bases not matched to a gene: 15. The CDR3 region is CSVPDELTGSGYTF. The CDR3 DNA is TGCAGCGTCCCCGACGAGTTGACAGGGAGCGGCTACACCTTC.

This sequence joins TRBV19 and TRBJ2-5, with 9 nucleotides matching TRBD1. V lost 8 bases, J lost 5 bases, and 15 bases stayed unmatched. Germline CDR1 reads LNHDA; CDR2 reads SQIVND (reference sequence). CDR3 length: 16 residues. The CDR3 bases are TGTGCCAGTGGCCTTGGTCGGGACAGGGTCTCGGAGACCCAGTACTTC. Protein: CASGLGRDRVSETQYF.

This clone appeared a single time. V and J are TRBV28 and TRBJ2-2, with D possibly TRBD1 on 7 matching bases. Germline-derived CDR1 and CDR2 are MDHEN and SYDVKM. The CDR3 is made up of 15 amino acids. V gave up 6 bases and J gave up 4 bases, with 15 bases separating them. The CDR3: CASSPAGGPTGELFF. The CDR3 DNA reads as TGTGCCAGCAGCCCCGCAGGGGGGCCCACCGGGGAGCTGTTTTTT.

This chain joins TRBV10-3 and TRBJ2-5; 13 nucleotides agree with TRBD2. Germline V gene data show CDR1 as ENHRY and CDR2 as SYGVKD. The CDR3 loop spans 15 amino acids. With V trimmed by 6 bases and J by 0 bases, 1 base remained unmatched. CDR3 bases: TGTGCCATCAGGGGACTAGCGGGGAACCAAGAGACCCAGTACTTC. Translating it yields CAIRGLAGNQETQYF.

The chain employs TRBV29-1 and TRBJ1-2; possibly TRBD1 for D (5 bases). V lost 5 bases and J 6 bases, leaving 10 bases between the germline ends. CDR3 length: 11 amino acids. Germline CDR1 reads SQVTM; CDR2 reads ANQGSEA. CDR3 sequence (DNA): TGCAGCGTTAGCAGGGAAGATGGCTACACCTTC. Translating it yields CSVSREDGYTF.

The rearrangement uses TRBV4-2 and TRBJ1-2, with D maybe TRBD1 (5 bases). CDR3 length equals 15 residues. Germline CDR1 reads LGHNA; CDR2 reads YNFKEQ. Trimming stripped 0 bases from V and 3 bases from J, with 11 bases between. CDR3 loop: CASSQDVDRDYGYTF. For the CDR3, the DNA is TGTGCCAGCAGCCAAGATGTCGACAGAGACTATGGCTACACCTTC.

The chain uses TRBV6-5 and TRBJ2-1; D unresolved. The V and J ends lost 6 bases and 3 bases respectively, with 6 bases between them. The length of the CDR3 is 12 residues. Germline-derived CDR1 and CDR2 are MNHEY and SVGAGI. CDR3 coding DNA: TGTGCCAGCAGCCCCATCTACAATGAGCAGTTCTTC. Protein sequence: CASSPIYNEQFF.

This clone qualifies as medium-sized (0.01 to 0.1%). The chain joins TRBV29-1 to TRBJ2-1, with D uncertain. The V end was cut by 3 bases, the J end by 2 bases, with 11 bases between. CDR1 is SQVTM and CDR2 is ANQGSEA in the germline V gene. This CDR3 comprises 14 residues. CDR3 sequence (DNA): TGCAGCGTTGATTCAGGAATTACCTACAATGAGCAGTTCTTC. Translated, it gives CSVDSGITYNEQFF.